This passage covers 7 T cell receptor beta chains from one sample sequenced in a study of siplizumab effects on memory and regulatory T cells. TCRdb's copy holds only in-frame clones and misses some; the assay was immunoSEQ multiplex PCR. The sample has some 100,000 clones, around nine tenths seen once. The sequenced sample consisted of non-Treg CD4+ T cells sorted from blood. These receptors were taken from a human donor in good health.

The V call is TRBV6-1, the J call TRBJ1-5; D is undetermined. Trimming took off 4 bases at V and 6 bases at J, with 7 bases between the two ends. The CDR3 totals 12 residues. The germline V gene has CDR1 MNHNS and CDR2 SASEGT. CDR3 in DNA: TGTGCCAGCAGTGGTTGGGGTCAGCCCCAGCATTTT. Translating gives CASSGWGQPQHF.

The chain employs TRBV19 and TRBJ1-4, with 9 bases lining up with TRBD1. Germline V gene lookup returns CDR1 LNHDA and CDR2 SQIVND (reference sequence). V lost 7 bases, J lost 2 bases, and 8 bases stayed unmatched. CDR3 length: 16 amino acids. CDR3 loop: CASTLGTGWTNEKLFF. The DNA of the CDR3 is TGTGCCAGTACCCTCGGGACAGGGTGGACTAATGAAAAACTGTTTTTT.

The V gene is TRBV10-3, the J gene TRBJ1-1; the D is unclear. Germline lookup yields CDR1 ENHRY and CDR2 SYGVKD. The CDR3 length is 13 residues. Trimming removed 11 bases from V and 3 bases from J, with 16 bases in between. In nucleotides, the CDR3 is TGTGCCCTGAGCCAGAAGTCGGACACTGAAGCTTTCTTT. It encodes CALSQKSDTEAFF.

The chain recombines TRBV27 with TRBJ2-5, with D perhaps TRBD2 (7 bases). From germline, CDR1 is MNHEY and CDR2 SMNVEV (reference sequence). The CDR3 has 13 amino acids. Deletions cut 4 bases from V and 5 bases from J, with 11 bases between. The CDR3 protein is CASSWGGWETQYF. The DNA of the CDR3 is TGTGCCAGCAGTTGGGGGGGCTGGGAGACCCAGTACTTC.

This clone is medium-sized in the sample. The chain carries TRBV5-4 and TRBJ2-7, with D perhaps matching TRBD1 or TRBD2 (5 bases each). Germline V gives CDR1 SGHNT, CDR2 YYREEE (reference sequence). V gave up 2 bases and J gave up 2 bases, with 14 bases separating them. The CDR3 length is 15 residues. The CDR3 protein is CASSLPGPNTYEQYF. The CDR3 region has the DNA TGTGCCAGCAGCTTACCGGGACCGAACACCTACGAGCAGTACTTC.

This chain uses TRBV19 with TRBJ2-3, with D possibly matching TRBD1 (6 bases). The V gene's germline CDR1 is LNHDA and CDR2 SQIVND (reference sequence). The length of the CDR3 is 16 residues. Trimming removed 6 bases from V and 4 bases from J, with 20 bases in between. The CDR3 reads CASRPARDIGADTQYF. The CDR3 region has the DNA TGTGCCAGTAGACCAGCAAGGGACATTGGGGCAGATACGCAGTATTTT.

This clone has only one observation. The chain uses TRBV28 and TRBJ2-1, with 9 bases lining up with TRBD2. Germline CDR1 MDHEN, CDR2 SYDVKM. The CDR3 covers 16 residues. V was pared by 7 bases and J by 4 bases, with 11 bases of the junction left unmatched. CDR3 in DNA: TGTGCCAGCACCGCGGGAGGGAGGGGATTATACAATGAGCAGTTCTTC. Protein product: CASTAGGRGLYNEQFF.